This TCR beta chain was found in a study of memory CD4+ T cells and cytomegalovirus serostatus. Looking at the study overall: Of the healthy Belgian adults, 9 or 10 were CMV seropositive and 20 to 30 seronegative.

The sort gate was single viable CD3+CD4+CD8-CD45RO+ cells for memory CD4+ T cells. CDR3 length equals 14 residues. The V and J ends lost 4 bases and 3 bases respectively, with 13 bases between them. Germline CDR1 reads KGHSH; CDR2 reads LQKENI. Data came from immunoSEQ multiplex PCR; TCRdb stores just in-frame clones and leaves some out. Found here are some 48,000 clones, roughly three quarters of them singletons; the top ten hold about 0.7%. This TCR was recovered from an adult in good health and CMV-seronegative. The chain is built from TRBV18 and TRBJ2-7, with D possibly called TRBD1 or TRBD2 (5 bases each). Sequences were obtained from memory CD4+ T cells from blood. CDR3 coding DNA: TGTGCCAGCTCACATCCGAGGGGAGACTACGAGCAGTACTTC. The encoded protein is CASSHPRGDYEQYF.